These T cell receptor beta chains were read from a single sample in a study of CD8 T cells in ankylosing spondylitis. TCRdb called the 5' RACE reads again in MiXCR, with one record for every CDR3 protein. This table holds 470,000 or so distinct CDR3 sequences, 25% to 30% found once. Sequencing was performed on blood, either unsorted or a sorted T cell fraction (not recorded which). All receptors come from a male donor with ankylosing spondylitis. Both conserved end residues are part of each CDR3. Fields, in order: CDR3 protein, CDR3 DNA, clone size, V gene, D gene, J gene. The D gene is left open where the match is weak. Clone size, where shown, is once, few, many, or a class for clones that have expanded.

CDR3: CASSLAFTDPSTDTQYF
DNA: TGCGCCAGCAGCTTGGCCTTTACGGATCCTAGCACAGATACGCAGTATTTT
size: few
V: TRBV5-1
D: .
J: TRBJ2-3

CDR3: CASSLGQIQPQHF
DNA: TGTGCCAGCAGTCTCGGACAGATCCAGCCCCAGCATTTT
size: few
V: TRBV12-3/TRBV12-4
D: .
J: TRBJ1-5

CDR3: CASSVSSRGNQPQHF
DNA: TGTGCCAGTAGTGTGTCGAGCAGGGGCAATCAGCCCCAGCATTTT
size: few
V: TRBV19
D: .
J: TRBJ1-5

CDR3: CASSQETDSYNEQFF
DNA: TGTGCCAGCAGCCAAGAGACGGATTCCTACAATGAGCAGTTCTTC
size: few
V: TRBV3-1
D: .
J: TRBJ2-1

CDR3: CASSLRLYAANTGELFF
DNA: TGTGCCAGCAGTCTGCGCCTTTATGCGGCGAACACCGGGGAGCTGTTTTTT
size: .
V: TRBV27
D: .
J: TRBJ2-2

CDR3: CASSNQGGNTEAFF
DNA: TGTGCCAGTAGTAACCAAGGAGGGAACACTGAAGCTTTCTTT
size: .
V: TRBV19
D: .
J: TRBJ1-1

CDR3: CASRYGGSAYNEQFF
DNA: TGTGCCAGCAGATACGGCGGGAGTGCCTACAATGAGCAGTTCTTC
size: .
V: TRBV7-9
D: TRBD2
J: TRBJ2-1

CDR3: CSARKGARVNQPQHF
DNA: TGCAGTGCTAGAAAAGGGGCCAGGGTCAATCAGCCCCAGCATTTT
size: .
V: TRBV20-1
D: .
J: TRBJ1-5

CDR3: CASSPTSLAGEEQFF
DNA: TGTGCCAGCTCACCGACGAGTCTAGCGGGAGAGGAGCAGTTCTTC
size: few
V: TRBV18
D: TRBD2
J: TRBJ2-1

CDR3: CASLRGPGNTEAFF
DNA: TGTGCCAGCCTCAGGGGGCCGGGGAACACTGAAGCTTTCTTT
size: .
V: TRBV12-3/TRBV12-4
D: TRBD1
J: TRBJ1-1

CDR3: CASSQGQTSGANVLTF
DNA: TGTGCCAGCAGCCAGGGACAGACCTCTGGGGCCAACGTCCTGACTTTC
size: few
V: TRBV7-9
D: TRBD1
J: TRBJ2-6

CDR3: CATRPYGGETQYF
DNA: TGTGCCACCAGACCCTATGGTGGGGAGACCCAGTACTTC
size: .
V: TRBV15
D: .
J: TRBJ2-5

CDR3: CSAVAGGPSRNEQYF
DNA: TGCAGTGCGGTAGCGGGAGGGCCCTCTAGGAACGAGCAGTACTTC
size: .
V: TRBV20-1
D: TRBD2
J: TRBJ2-7

CDR3: CASSFGLADYNEQFF
DNA: TGTGCCAGCAGCTTTGGACTAGCGGATTACAATGAGCAGTTCTTC
size: few
V: TRBV7-6
D: TRBD2
J: TRBJ2-1

CDR3: CASRVRGTGTGNTIYF
DNA: TGTGCCAGCAGGGTCCGTGGGACAGGGACTGGAAACACCATATATTTT
size: .
V: TRBV2
D: TRBD1
J: TRBJ1-3

CDR3: CASTRTGAPGDTQYF
DNA: TGTGCCAGCACCCGGACAGGGGCGCCCGGAGATACGCAGTATTTT
size: few
V: TRBV6-1
D: TRBD1
J: TRBJ2-3

CDR3: CASSLSGTGVGYGYTF
DNA: TGTGCCAGCAGCTTATCTGGGACAGGGGTTGGCTATGGCTACACCTTC
size: few
V: TRBV7-2
D: TRBD1
J: TRBJ1-2

CDR3: CASSNPGFHEQYF
DNA: TGTGCCAGCAGCAATCCGGGGTTCCACGAGCAGTACTTC
size: few
V: TRBV7-6
D: .
J: TRBJ2-7

CDR3: CSAAWDTEAFF
DNA: TGCAGCGCCGCGTGGGACACTGAAGCTTTCTTT
size: few
V: TRBV29-1
D: .
J: TRBJ1-1

CDR3: CSARDPLAGYNEQFF
DNA: TGCAGTGCTAGAGATCCCCTGGCAGGTTACAATGAGCAGTTCTTC
size: .
V: TRBV20-1
D: .
J: TRBJ2-1

CDR3: CASSLTTVNYGYTF
DNA: TGTGCCAGCAGTTTAACAACAGTGAACTATGGCTACACCTTC
size: few
V: TRBV12-3/TRBV12-4
D: .
J: TRBJ1-2

CDR3: CASSSSGKTLYEQYF
DNA: TGTGCCAGCAGCTCCTCGGGGAAGACCCTCTACGAGCAGTACTTC
size: .
V: TRBV7-9
D: .
J: TRBJ2-7

CDR3: CATSGAFLDSPDYNEQFF
DNA: TGTGCCACCAGTGGGGCCTTCCTGGACTCCCCTGACTACAATGAGCAGTTCTTC
size: few
V: TRBV24-1
D: .
J: TRBJ2-1

CDR3: CASSEARTGQETQYF
DNA: TGTGCCAGCAGTGAAGCTCGGACAGGGCAAGAGACCCAGTACTTC
size: many
V: TRBV2
D: TRBD1
J: TRBJ2-5

CDR3: CSARKQGDNQPQHF
DNA: TGCAGTGCTAGAAAACAGGGGGACAATCAGCCCCAGCATTTT
size: .
V: TRBV20-1
D: TRBD1
J: TRBJ1-5

CDR3: CSASGLASTDTQYF
DNA: TGCAGTGCTTCTGGACTAGCGAGCACAGATACGCAGTATTTT
size: .
V: TRBV20-1
D: TRBD2
J: TRBJ2-3

CDR3: CSARDTLKDYGYTF
DNA: TGCAGTGCTAGAGACACCTTAAAGGACTATGGCTACACCTTC
size: .
V: TRBV20-1
D: .
J: TRBJ1-2

CDR3: CASSSGTLGSYEQYF
DNA: TGCGCCAGCAGCTCCGGGACACTGGGTTCCTACGAGCAGTACTTC
size: many
V: TRBV5-1
D: .
J: TRBJ2-7

CDR3: CASSHGRLNEQFF
DNA: TGCGCCAGCAGCCACGGACGTTTGAATGAGCAGTTCTTC
size: few
V: TRBV5-1
D: .
J: TRBJ2-1

CDR3: CGTASPTGHETQYF
DNA: TGCGGTACGGCGAGCCCCACAGGGCACGAGACCCAGTACTTC
size: .
V: TRBV29-1
D: .
J: TRBJ2-5

CDR3: CASSKSVGGTGNEQYF
DNA: TGTGCCAGCAGCAAAAGTGTTGGGGGTACGGGGAACGAGCAGTACTTC
size: .
V: TRBV3-1
D: .
J: TRBJ2-7

CDR3: CASSFHRGRNNEQFF
DNA: TGTGCCAGCAGTTTCCACAGGGGCCGAAACAATGAGCAGTTCTTC
size: few
V: TRBV27
D: TRBD1
J: TRBJ2-1